This T cell receptor (beta chain) originates from a study of blood T cells in healthy people across ages. Using a J-beta primer mix together with a sample-barcoded 5' primer, a second PCR was run for about 6 to 12 cycles. Via MiXCR, TCRdb re-called the 5' RACE reads, giving one row per CDR3 protein. This table holds approximately 800,000 distinct CDR3 sequences, 25% found once. V was shortened by 4 bases and J by 4 bases, with 16 bases between the two germline ends. CDR1 and CDR2 (germline): SEHNR, FQNEAQ (reference sequence). The CDR3 runs 15 residues. A further study also used this sample, focusing on T cells of mothers and their children. That work states: Material was donated by three healthy Caucasian mothers and their six children. Versus unrelated pairs, overlap was slightly higher in related mother-child pairs, without reaching significance.

This clonotype originated in a boy aged 5-17 years in good health. The V gene is TRBV7-9, the J gene TRBJ2-5; perhaps TRBD1 as D (6 bases). Sequences were obtained from blood. In nucleotides, the CDR3 is TGTGCCAGCAGCTCCATAGGGGGAGTTTCAGAGACCCAGTACTTC. Translated: CASSSIGGVSETQYF.